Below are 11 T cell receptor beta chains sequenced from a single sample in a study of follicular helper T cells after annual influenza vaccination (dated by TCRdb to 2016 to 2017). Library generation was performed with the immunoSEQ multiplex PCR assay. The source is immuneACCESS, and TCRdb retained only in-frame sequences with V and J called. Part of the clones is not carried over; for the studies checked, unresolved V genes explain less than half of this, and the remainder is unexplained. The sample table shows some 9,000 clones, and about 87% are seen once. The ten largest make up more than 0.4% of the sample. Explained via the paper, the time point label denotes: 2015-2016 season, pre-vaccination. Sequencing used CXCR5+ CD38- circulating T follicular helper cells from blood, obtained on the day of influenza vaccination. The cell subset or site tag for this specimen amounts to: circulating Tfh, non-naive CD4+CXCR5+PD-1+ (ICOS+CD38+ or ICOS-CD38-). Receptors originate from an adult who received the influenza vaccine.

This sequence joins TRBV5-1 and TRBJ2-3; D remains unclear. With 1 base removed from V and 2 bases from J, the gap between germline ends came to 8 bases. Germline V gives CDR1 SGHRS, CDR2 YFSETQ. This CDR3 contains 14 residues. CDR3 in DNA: TGCGCCAGCAGCTTGAGTGCAGTCACAGATACGCAGTATTTT. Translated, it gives CASSLSAVTDTQYF.

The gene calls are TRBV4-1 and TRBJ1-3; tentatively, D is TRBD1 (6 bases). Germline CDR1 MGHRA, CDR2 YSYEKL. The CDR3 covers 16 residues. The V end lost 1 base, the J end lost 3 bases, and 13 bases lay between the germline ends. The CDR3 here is CASSQVEQGGGNTIYF. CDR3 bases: TGCGCCAGCAGCCAAGTAGAACAGGGTGGTGGAAACACCATATATTTT.

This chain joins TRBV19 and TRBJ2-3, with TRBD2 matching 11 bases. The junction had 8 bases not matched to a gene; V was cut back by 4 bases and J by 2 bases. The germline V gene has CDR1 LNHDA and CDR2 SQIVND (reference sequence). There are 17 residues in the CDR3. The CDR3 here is CASSRGLAETATDTQYF. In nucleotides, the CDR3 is TGTGCCAGTAGTAGGGGACTAGCGGAAACTGCCACAGATACGCAGTATTTT.

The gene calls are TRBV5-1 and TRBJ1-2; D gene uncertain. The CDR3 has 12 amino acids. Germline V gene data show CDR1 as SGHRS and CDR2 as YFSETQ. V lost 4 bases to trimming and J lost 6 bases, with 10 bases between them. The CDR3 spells CASSSTVDGYTF. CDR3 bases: TGCGCCAGCAGCAGTACCGTTGATGGCTACACCTTC.

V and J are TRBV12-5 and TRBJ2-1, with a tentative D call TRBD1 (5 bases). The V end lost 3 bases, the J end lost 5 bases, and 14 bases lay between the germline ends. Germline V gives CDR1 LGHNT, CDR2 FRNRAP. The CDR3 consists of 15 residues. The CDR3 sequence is CASGLGAGRHNEQFF. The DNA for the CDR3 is TGTGCTAGTGGTTTAGGGGCAGGGCGCCACAATGAGCAGTTCTTC.

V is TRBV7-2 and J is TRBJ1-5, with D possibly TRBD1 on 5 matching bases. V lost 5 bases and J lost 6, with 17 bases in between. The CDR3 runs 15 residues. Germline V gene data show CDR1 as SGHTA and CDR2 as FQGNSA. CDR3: CASSLDGGLTQPQHF. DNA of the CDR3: TGTGCCAGCAGCCTTGATGGGGGTTTAACTCAGCCCCAGCATTTT.

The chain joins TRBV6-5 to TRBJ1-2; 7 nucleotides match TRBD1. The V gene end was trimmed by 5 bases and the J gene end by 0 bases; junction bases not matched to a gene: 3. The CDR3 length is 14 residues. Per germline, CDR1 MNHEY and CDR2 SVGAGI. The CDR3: CASSEGTANYGYTF. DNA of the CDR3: TGTGCCAGCAGTGAGGGGACAGCTAACTATGGCTACACCTTC.

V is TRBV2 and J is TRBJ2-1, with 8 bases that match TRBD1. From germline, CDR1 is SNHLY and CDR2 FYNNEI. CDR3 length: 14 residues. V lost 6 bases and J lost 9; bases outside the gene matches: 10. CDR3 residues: CASSGYRGVSEQFF. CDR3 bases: TGTGCCAGCAGCGGATACAGGGGGGTCAGTGAGCAGTTCTTC.

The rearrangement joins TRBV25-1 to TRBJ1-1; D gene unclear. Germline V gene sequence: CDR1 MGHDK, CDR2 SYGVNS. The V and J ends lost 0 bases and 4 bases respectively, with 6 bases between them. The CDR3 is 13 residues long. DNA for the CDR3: TGTGCCAGCAGTGAATACGGTACCACTGAAGCTTTCTTT. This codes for CASSEYGTTEAFF.

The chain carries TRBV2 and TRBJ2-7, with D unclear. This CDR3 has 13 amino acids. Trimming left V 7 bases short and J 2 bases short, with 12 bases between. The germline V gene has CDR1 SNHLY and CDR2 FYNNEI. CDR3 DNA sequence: TGTGCCAGCACATCGGATCAAACCTACGAGCAGTACTTC. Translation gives CASTSDQTYEQYF.

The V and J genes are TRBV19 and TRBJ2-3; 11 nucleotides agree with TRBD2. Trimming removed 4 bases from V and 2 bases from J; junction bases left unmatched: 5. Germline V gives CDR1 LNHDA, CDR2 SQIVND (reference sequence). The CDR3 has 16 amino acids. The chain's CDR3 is CASSKGTSGSTDTQYF. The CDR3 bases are TGTGCCAGTAGTAAAGGGACTAGCGGATCCACAGATACGCAGTATTTT.